Following are 32 T cell receptor beta chains from one sample sequenced in a study of blood T cell repertoires in COVID-19. Clones were sequenced by immunoSEQ multiplex PCR, and TCRdb holds only the in-frame ones, with some missing. The repertoire consists of about 270,000 clones, with around 89% occurring once and the leading ten covering roughly 3.9%. Input material: PBMCs or T cells enriched from blood (not recorded which). The receptors stem from a woman aged 30 to 39 with acute COVID-19.

This clone has a handful of counts. V usage is TRBV6-2 or TRBV6-3 and J usage is TRBJ2-1, with 9 bases fitting TRBD2. The CDR3 contains 16 residues. Germline V lookup: CDR1 MNHEY, CDR2 SVGEGT. The V segment lost 0 bases and the J segment 5 bases; nucleotides outside the gene matches: 5. The CDR3 protein is CASSYSLSGSHNEQFF. The CDR3 region has the DNA TGTGCCAGCAGTTACTCACTTAGCGGGAGCCACAATGAGCAGTTCTTC.

The chain carries TRBV30 and TRBJ2-7; weak D call: TRBD2 (5 bases). In germline, CDR1 is GTSNPN, CDR2 SVGIG (reference sequence). The CDR3 spans 15 residues. Trimming removed 3 bases at V and 3 bases at J, with 18 bases between. CDR3 DNA: TGTGCCTGGAGACCCCGGGGTAGGGCGGGCTACGAGCAGTACTTC. Translation gives CAWRPRGRAGYEQYF.

The chain is built from TRBV4-1 and TRBJ2-7; 10 bases agree with TRBD2. Per the germline V gene, CDR1 is MGHRA and CDR2 is YSYEKL. The CDR3 has 15 amino acids. The V and J ends lost 1 base and 3 bases, in that order; junction bases with no gene match: 3. In nucleotides, the CDR3 is TGCGCCAGCAGCCAAGGGCTAGCGGGAGTCTACGAGCAGTACTTC. Its translation is CASSQGLAGVYEQYF.

This chain's CDR3 is CASSFEPGLAEDTQYF. The CDR3 DNA reads TGTGCCAGCAGCTTTGAACCGGGACTAGCAGAAGATACGCAGTATTTT. The chain has TRBV7-6 and TRBJ2-3; TRBD2 agrees at 9 bases. V shed 3 bases and J 5 bases; nucleotides not matched to a gene: 9. Per the germline V gene, CDR1 is SGHVS and CDR2 is FNYEAQ. This CDR3 is 16 amino acids long.

Points on this clone: This sample also contains other DNA sequences that code for the same CDR3. CDR3 in amino acids: CASSLAGTVSYEQYF. The CDR3 DNA reads TGCGCCAGCAGCTTGGCCGGGACAGTATCCTACGAGCAGTACTTC. V usage is TRBV5-1 and J usage is TRBJ2-7; 7 nucleotides agree with TRBD1. The CDR3 is 15 residues long. Losses at the gene ends were 0 bases for V and 1 base for J; bases not matched to a gene: 4. Looked up from germline, CDR1 is SGHRS and CDR2 is YFSETQ.

This chain uses TRBV11-2 with TRBJ2-7; the match to TRBD2 covers 8 bases. There are 13 residues in the CDR3. Per germline, CDR1 SGHAT and CDR2 FQNNGV. Trimming at V came to 5 bases and at J to 5 bases, leaving 5 bases not matched to a gene. CDR3 in amino acids: CASSLGGVDEQYF. Written as DNA, the CDR3 is TGTGCCAGCAGCCTCGGGGGGGTCGACGAGCAGTACTTC.

The rearrangement uses TRBV2 and TRBJ2-7, with 7 bases matching TRBD2. Germline V gene data show CDR1 as SNHLY and CDR2 as FYNNEI. The junction had 12 bases not matched to a gene; V was cut back by 1 base and J by 6 bases. The CDR3 extends over 16 amino acids. The CDR3 spells CASSEGRGQRGSEQYF. The CDR3, as DNA: TGTGCCAGCAGTGAAGGGCGGGGCCAGCGGGGCTCCGAGCAGTACTTC.

V is TRBV19 and J is TRBJ1-1; D uncertain. V lost 6 bases to trimming and J lost 1 base, with 3 bases between them. The CDR3 is 11 residues long. The germline CDR1 and CDR2 sequences are LNHDA and SQIVND (reference sequence). In nucleotides, the CDR3 is TGTGCCAGTAGGGCGAACACTGAAGCTTTCTTT. Translating it yields CASRANTEAFF.

This chain links TRBV27 with TRBJ1-3, with D unresolved. The CDR3 extends over 12 amino acids. Trimming cost V 8 bases and J 4 bases, with 9 bases left between them. The germline V gene has CDR1 MNHEY and CDR2 SMNVEV (reference sequence). Written as DNA, the CDR3 is TGTGCCAGCCGTAGCTTCGGAAACACCATATATTTT. Its translation: CASRSFGNTIYF.

J is TRBJ1-5 and V is TRBV21-1; the table's D call, TRBD1, has no DNA check behind it. TRBV21-1 counts as a pseudogene. This CDR3 comprises 16 residues. CDR3 loop: CASSAQTGGLDQPQHF. Here the CDR3 DNA reads TGTGCCAGCAGCGCCCAGACAGGGGGCTTGGATCAGCCCCAGCATTTT.

Here the CDR3 DNA reads TGTGCCAGCAGCTACCCCGACTTAGCCGGGGAGCTGTTTTTT. Protein: CASSYPDLAGELFF. The V gene is TRBV7-9, the J gene TRBJ2-2; D remains unclear. CDR1 and CDR2 from the germline V gene are SEHNR and FQNEAQ (reference sequence). The CDR3 extends over 14 amino acids. V was cut by 4 bases and J by 6 bases, with 12 bases left in between.

This rearrangement joins TRBV29-1 to TRBJ1-1, with no clear D. In germline, CDR1 is SQVTM, CDR2 ANQGSEA. V was cut by 6 bases and J by 5 bases, with 10 bases left in between. The CDR3 covers 11 residues. This CDR3 reads CSVTSGTEAFF. In nucleotides, the CDR3 is TGCAGCGTCACCAGTGGTACTGAAGCTTTCTTT.

The V and J genes are TRBV24-1 and TRBJ2-1, with TRBD2 matching over 14 bases. Germline trimming cut 9 bases from V and 9 bases from J; bases unmatched to any gene: 12. The germline gives CDR1 KGHDR, CDR2 SFDVKD. The CDR3 totals 16 residues. CDR3 amino acids: CATGQGGTSGSGEQFF. In nucleotides, the CDR3 is TGTGCCACCGGACAGGGAGGGACTAGCGGGAGTGGTGAGCAGTTCTTC.

This clone was detected a few times. This chain links TRBV3-1 (or the pseudogene TRBV3-2) with TRBJ1-3; 7 bases agree with TRBD1. The CDR3 spans 14 residues. Germline CDR1 LGHDT, CDR2 YNNKEL (reference sequence). With V trimmed by 8 bases and J by 0 bases, 4 bases remained unmatched. The CDR3 nucleotides read TGTGCCAGCGCCGGGACAGACTCTGGAAACACCATATATTTT. Its protein is CASAGTDSGNTIYF.

The rearrangement joins TRBV5-4 to TRBJ2-7; 13 nucleotides agree with TRBD2. The V and J ends lost 4 bases and 8 bases, in that order; junction bases with no gene match: 12. CDR3 size: 16 residues. Germline V gene sequence: CDR1 SGHNT, CDR2 YYREEE (reference sequence). The CDR3 bases are TGTGCCAGCAGCGGAGGATCGGGACTAGCGGGATTAAAGCAGTACTTC. Translating it yields CASSGGSGLAGLKQYF. Full variable domain (missing parts from reference TRBV5-4 and TRBJ2-7): ETGVTQSPTHLIKTRGQQVTLRCSSQSGHNTVSWYQQALGQGPQFIFQYYREEENGRGNFPPRFSGLQFPNYSSELNVNALELDDSALYLCASSGGSGLAGLKQYFGPGTRLTVT.

This chain connects TRBV28 to TRBJ1-4; 10 bases map to TRBD1. Per the germline V gene, CDR1 is MDHEN and CDR2 is SYDVKM. The V and J ends lost 5 bases and 3 bases, in that order; junction bases with no gene match: 3. The CDR3 covers 15 residues. The CDR3 is CASSDRGLANEKLFF. In DNA form, the CDR3 reads TGTGCCAGCAGTGACAGGGGGCTGGCTAATGAAAAACTGTTTTTT.

This rearrangement joins TRBV11-2 to TRBJ2-3; the match to TRBD1 covers 7 bases. The V and J ends lost 7 bases and 2 bases, in that order; junction bases with no gene match: 6. The CDR3 has 14 residues. Per the germline V gene, CDR1 is SGHAT and CDR2 is FQNNGV. CDR3 DNA sequence: TGTGCCAGCAAACGACAGGGCCTCACAGATACGCAGTATTTT. It is translated as CASKRQGLTDTQYF. The whole variable domain, remainder taken from reference TRBV11-2 and TRBJ2-3, is EAGVAQSPRYKIIEKRQSVAFWCNPISGHATLYWYQQILGQGPKLLIQFQNNGVVDDSQLPKDRFSAERLKGVDSTLKIQPAKLEDSAVYLCASKRQGLTDTQYFGPGTRLTVL.

The chain combines TRBV7-3 with TRBJ2-1; 11 nucleotides line up with TRBD2. With V trimmed by 5 bases and J by 7 bases, 10 bases remained unmatched. CDR1 SGHTA and CDR2 FQGTGA come from the germline V gene. The CDR3 contains 16 residues. In DNA form, the CDR3 reads TGTGCCAGCAGCAAAGGGCCTTCTAGCGGGAGGAATGAGCAGTTCTTC. This encodes CASSKGPSSGRNEQFF.

Regarding this clone: The sample holds other DNA sequences that translate to the same CDR3. The genes are TRBV19 and TRBJ1-5; 9 bases align to TRBD1. CDR1 LNHDA and CDR2 SQIVND come from the germline V gene (reference sequence). Trimming took 4 bases from V and 4 from J; bases not matched to a gene: 2. This CDR3 has 14 residues. Here the CDR3 DNA reads TGTGCCAGTAGTACTGGACAGGGGAATCAGCCCCAGCATTTT. Translation gives CASSTGQGNQPQHF.

In its sample, this clone was seen once. The chain links TRBV28 to TRBJ2-7, with 12 bases matching TRBD1. CDR1 and CDR2 from the germline V gene are MDHEN and SYDVKM. The CDR3 consists of 14 residues. V gave up 7 bases and J gave up 7 bases; unmatched junction bases: 8. The CDR3 protein is CASTTGTGGWEQYF. The CDR3, as DNA: TGTGCCAGCACCACTGGGACAGGGGGCTGGGAGCAGTACTTC.

The chain is built from TRBV19 and TRBJ2-5; no definite D call. Trimming stripped 5 bases from V and 2 bases from J, with 12 bases between. This CDR3 has 14 residues. CDR1 is LNHDA and CDR2 is SQIVND in the germline V gene (reference sequence). This chain's CDR3 is CASSPGAAQETQYF. The CDR3 DNA follows: TGTGCCAGTAGTCCCGGTGCCGCTCAAGAGACCCAGTACTTC.

Remarks on this clone: The sample contains more than one DNA sequence encoding this CDR3. The V call is TRBV5-1, the J call TRBJ2-2, with a weak D call TRBD1 (8 bases). Germline CDR1 and CDR2: SGHRS and YFSETQ. V lost 5 bases to trimming and J lost 3 bases, with 11 bases between them. This CDR3 contains 14 residues. The chain's CDR3 is CASRTGGDTGELFF. In nucleotides, the CDR3 is TGCGCCAGCAGAACAGGGGGGGACACCGGGGAGCTGTTTTTT.

The gene calls are TRBV12-2 and TRBJ2-7; TRBD2 reflects the table's D call only, with no check against the DNA. TRBV12-2 is labeled a pseudogene. The CDR3 runs to 14 residues. For the CDR3, the DNA is TGTGCAAGTCGGTCCAGCGGGGAAGCCTACGAGCAGTACTTC. Amino acids: CASRSSGEAYEQYF.

The chain uses TRBV19 and TRBJ1-3; possibly TRBD1 for D (6 bases). The ends were cut back, 3 bases at V and 3 bases at J, with 15 bases in the middle. CDR3 length: 16 residues. CDR1 and CDR2 (germline): LNHDA, SQIVND (reference sequence). The CDR3 nucleotides are TGTGCCAGTAGTATCTTGGCGAGGACAGATGGAAACACCATATATTTT. Its translation is CASSILARTDGNTIYF.

J is TRBJ1-1 and V is TRBV11-1; TRBD1 is a possible D gene (5 bases). CDR3 length: 14 residues. Trimming stripped 4 bases from V and 7 bases from J, with 16 bases between. The germline V gene has CDR1 SGHAT and CDR2 FQDESV (reference sequence). The DNA for the CDR3 is TGTGCCAGCAGCTATCTCTGGAGCGGGGGTGAAGCTTTCTTT. Translating it yields CASSYLWSGGEAFF. Based on the CDR3 plus reference TRBV11-1 and TRBJ1-1, the full variable domain is EAEVAQSPRYKITEKSQAVAFWCDPISGHATLYWYRQILGQGPELLVQFQDESVVDDSQLPKDRFSAERLKGVDSTLKIQPAELGDSAMYLCASSYLWSGGEAFFGQGTRLTVV.

The V gene is TRBV12-3 or TRBV12-4, the J gene TRBJ2-7; D ambiguous. CDR3 length: 13 residues. Trimming shortened V by 6 bases and J by 6 bases, and 15 bases separated the two germline ends. The CDR3 sequence: CASRSPVTGEQYF. The CDR3 DNA reads as TGTGCCAGCAGATCACCCGTTACCGGCGAGCAGTACTTC.

This clone was recorded a few times. The rearrangement links TRBV12-2 to TRBJ1-5; TRBD1 was called by the table and not checked on the DNA. TRBV12-2 is deemed a pseudogene. The CDR3 loop spans 13 amino acids. DNA for the CDR3: TGTGCAAGTCGCTTCAGGGGCAATCAGCCCCAGCATTTT. Translating gives CASRFRGNQPQHF.

The chain uses TRBV9 and TRBJ2-3; maybe TRBD1 (5 bases). V gave up 2 bases and J gave up 2 bases, with 12 bases separating them. The CDR3 is 15 amino acids. CDR1 and CDR2 from the germline V gene are SGDLS and YYNGEE. The CDR3 spells CASSVVGHLTDTQYF. The CDR3 bases are TGTGCCAGCAGCGTGGTAGGACACCTCACAGATACGCAGTATTTT.

This clone has only one observation. The chain joins TRBV11-3 to TRBJ2-1, with 8 bases aligning to TRBD2. The length of the CDR3 is 16 residues. The V segment lost 1 base and the J segment 0 bases; nucleotides outside the gene matches: 2. CDR1 SGHNT and CDR2 YENEEA come from the germline V gene. The CDR3 nucleotides read TGTGCCAGCAGCTTAGCGGGAGGGCCCTCCTACAATGAGCAGTTCTTC. Protein: CASSLAGGPSYNEQFF.

The V gene is TRBV19, the J gene TRBJ2-1; 16 nucleotides agree with TRBD2. The V segment lost 2 bases and the J segment 9 bases; nucleotides outside the gene matches: 10. The V gene's germline CDR1 is LNHDA and CDR2 SQIVND (reference sequence). The CDR3 length is 18 residues. The CDR3 region has the DNA TGTGCCAGTAGTATAAATACGGGGACTAGCGGGAGGGCCAGTGAGCAGTTCTTC. This translates into CASSINTGTSGRASEQFF.

The chain joins TRBV18 to TRBJ1-3; TRBD1 might be the D (6 bases). V lost 3 bases and J lost 0, with 12 bases in between. This CDR3 spans 16 amino acids. Germline V lookup: CDR1 KGHSH, CDR2 LQKENI. CDR3 region: CASSPRDIISGNTIYF. The CDR3 DNA follows: TGTGCCAGCTCACCTCGGGACATTATCTCTGGAAACACCATATATTTT.

This clone was seen only once. The chain recombines TRBV28 with TRBJ1-2; unclear D gene. Per the germline V gene, CDR1 is MDHEN and CDR2 is SYDVKM. V was trimmed by 2 bases and J by 4 bases, leaving 11 bases between them. This CDR3 spans 14 amino acids. The chain's CDR3 is CASSLKELFYGYTF. CDR3 nucleotides: TGTGCCAGCAGTTTAAAGGAACTATTCTATGGCTACACCTTC.